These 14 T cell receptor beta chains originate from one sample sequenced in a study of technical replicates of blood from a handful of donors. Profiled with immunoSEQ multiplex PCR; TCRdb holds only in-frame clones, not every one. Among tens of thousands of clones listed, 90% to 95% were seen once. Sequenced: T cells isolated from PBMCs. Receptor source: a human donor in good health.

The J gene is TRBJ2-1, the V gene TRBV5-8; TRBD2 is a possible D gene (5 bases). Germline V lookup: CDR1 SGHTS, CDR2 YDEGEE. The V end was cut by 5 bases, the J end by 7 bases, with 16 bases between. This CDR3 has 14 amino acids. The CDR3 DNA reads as TGTGCCAGCAGTGTGTGGGAGATGAGGAATGAGCAGTTCTTC. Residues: CASSVWEMRNEQFF.

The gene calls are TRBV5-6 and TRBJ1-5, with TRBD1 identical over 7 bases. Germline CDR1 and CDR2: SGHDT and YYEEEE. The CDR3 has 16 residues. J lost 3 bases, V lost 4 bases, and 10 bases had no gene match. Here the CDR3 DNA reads TGTGCCAGCAGCCTATTCACGGGACAGTTCAATCAGCCCCAGCATTTT. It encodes CASSLFTGQFNQPQHF.

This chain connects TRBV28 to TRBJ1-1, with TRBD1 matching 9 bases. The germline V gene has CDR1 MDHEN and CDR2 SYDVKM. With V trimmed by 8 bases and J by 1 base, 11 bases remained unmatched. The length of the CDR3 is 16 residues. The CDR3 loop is CASGSTGGWENTEAFF. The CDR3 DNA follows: TGTGCCAGCGGAAGTACAGGGGGCTGGGAGAACACTGAAGCTTTCTTT.

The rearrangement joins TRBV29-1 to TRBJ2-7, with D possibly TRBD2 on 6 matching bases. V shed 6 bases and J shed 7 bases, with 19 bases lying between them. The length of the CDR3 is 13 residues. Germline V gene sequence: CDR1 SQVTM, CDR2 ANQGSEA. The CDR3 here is CSVVGRLKVEQYF. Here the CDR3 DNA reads TGCAGCGTCGTGGGGAGGTTGAAAGTTGAGCAGTACTTC.

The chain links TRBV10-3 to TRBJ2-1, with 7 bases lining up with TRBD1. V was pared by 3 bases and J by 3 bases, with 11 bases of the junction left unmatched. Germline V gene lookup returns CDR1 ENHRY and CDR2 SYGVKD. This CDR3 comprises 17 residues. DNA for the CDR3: TGTGCCATCAGTGACCCCAAAGGACAGGCGATCTACAATGAGCAGTTCTTC. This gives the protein CAISDPKGQAIYNEQFF.

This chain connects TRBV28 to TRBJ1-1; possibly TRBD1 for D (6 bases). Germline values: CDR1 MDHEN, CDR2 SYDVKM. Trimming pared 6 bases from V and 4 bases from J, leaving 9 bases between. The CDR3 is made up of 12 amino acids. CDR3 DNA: TGTGCCAGCAGGGACAGACTCACTGAAGCTTTCTTT. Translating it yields CASRDRLTEAFF. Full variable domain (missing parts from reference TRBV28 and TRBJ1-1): DVKVTQSSRYLVKRTGEKVFLECVQDMDHENMFWYRQDPGLGLRLIYFSYDVKMKEKGDIPEGYSVSREKKERFSLILESASTNQTSMYLCASRDRLTEAFFGQGTRLTVV.

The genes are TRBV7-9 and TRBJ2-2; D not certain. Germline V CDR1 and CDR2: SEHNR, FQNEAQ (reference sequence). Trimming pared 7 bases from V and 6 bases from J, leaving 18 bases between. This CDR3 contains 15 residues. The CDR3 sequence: CASTSQSGSAGELFF. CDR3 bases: TGTGCCAGCACCTCCCAGTCAGGATCCGCCGGGGAGCTGTTTTTT.

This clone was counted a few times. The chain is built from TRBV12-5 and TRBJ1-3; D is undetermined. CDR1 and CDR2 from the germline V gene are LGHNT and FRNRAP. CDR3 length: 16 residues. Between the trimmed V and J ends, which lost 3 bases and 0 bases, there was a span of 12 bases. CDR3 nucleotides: TGTGCTAGTGGTTTATCCGGCGGCACCTCTGGAAACACCATATATTTT. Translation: CASGLSGGTSGNTIYF.

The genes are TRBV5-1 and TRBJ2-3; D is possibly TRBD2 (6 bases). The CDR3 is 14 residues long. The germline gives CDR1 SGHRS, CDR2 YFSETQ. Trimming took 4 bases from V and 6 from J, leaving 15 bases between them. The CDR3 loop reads CASSRLDPLDTQYF. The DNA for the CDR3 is TGCGCCAGCAGCCGACTAGATCCTTTGGATACGCAGTATTTT.

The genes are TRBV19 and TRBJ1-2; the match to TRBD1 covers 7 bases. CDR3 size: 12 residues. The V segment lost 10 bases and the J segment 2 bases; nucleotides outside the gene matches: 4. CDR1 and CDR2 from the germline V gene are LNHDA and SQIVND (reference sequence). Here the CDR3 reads CAIMDRNYGYTF. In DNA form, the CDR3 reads TGTGCCATTATGGACAGGAACTATGGCTACACCTTC.

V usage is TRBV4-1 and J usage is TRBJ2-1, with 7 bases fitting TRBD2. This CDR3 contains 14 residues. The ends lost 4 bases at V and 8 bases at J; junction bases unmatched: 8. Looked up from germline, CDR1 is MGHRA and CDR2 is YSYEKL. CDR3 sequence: CASSPFGTTDEQFF. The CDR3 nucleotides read TGCGCCAGCAGCCCCTTTGGGACTACGGATGAGCAGTTCTTC.

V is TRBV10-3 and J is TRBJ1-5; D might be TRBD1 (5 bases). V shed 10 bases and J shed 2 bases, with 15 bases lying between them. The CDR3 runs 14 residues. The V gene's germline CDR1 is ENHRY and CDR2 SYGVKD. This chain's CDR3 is CATDQGIGNQPQHF. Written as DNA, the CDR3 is TGTGCCACCGACCAGGGTATAGGCAATCAGCCCCAGCATTTT.

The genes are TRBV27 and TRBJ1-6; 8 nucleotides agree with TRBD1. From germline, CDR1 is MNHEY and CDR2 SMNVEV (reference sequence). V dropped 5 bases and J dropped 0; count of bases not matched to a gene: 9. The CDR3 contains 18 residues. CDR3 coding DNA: TGTGCCAGCAGTCCCCGACAGGGGCCCTACTCCTATAATTCACCCCTCCACTTT. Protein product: CASSPRQGPYSYNSPLHF.

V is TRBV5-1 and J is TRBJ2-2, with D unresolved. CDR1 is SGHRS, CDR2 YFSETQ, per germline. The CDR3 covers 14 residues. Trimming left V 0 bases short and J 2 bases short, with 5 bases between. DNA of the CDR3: TGCGCCAGCAGCTTGGGACTTAACACCGGGGAGCTGTTTTTT. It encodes CASSLGLNTGELFF.